This T cell receptor beta chain was sequenced in a study of CD4 T cells in lung cancer (dated by TCRdb to the late 2010s). A note on the overall study: The study screened blood T cells of NSCLC patients for responses to candidate mutation-encoded neoepitopes and isolated neoantigen-specific CD4+ T-cell clones and TCRs. Tumor and non-adjacent lung tissue came from a few patients undergoing curative-intent resections for stage I-III non-small cell lung cancer. The resected patients had lung adenocarcinoma or squamous cell carcinoma, were aged 60 to 69 at blood donation, and mostly were former smokers. Treatments received by the patients before blood donation included platinum chemotherapy, and some patients received nivolumab or pembrolizumab. The frequency of neoantigen-specific clonotypes in tumor resections, non-adjacent lung and cultured T-cell products was followed using TCRB deep sequencing. The research as a whole found: Some blood-derived responses might reflect in vitro priming of naive T cells or cross-reactivity rather than memory responses to the cancer.

A word on this clone: The target of this receptor is not known. Base qualities are missing; no much larger clone stands one base away.

CDR3 length: 15 amino acids, cysteine to phenylalanine. CDR3 DNA only is kept here, 45 bases in frame from base 1. In the germline V gene, CDR1 corresponds to MGHRA and CDR2 to YSYEKL. The germline ends are 15 bases apart after V is trimmed by 2 bases and J by 5 bases. From the same resection, non-adjacent lung tissue was collected as far as possible from the malignant lesion, at a distance of at least 3 cm. The library was generated by the immunoSEQ multiplex PCR assay. Qiagen DNeasy or QIAamp micro DNA kits were used to isolate DNA, and the Adaptive Biotechnology human TCRB sequencing kit was used to sequence TCRB. Sequencing of TCRB libraries was performed on an Illumina MiSeq. In the authors' own workflow: TCRB sequence data were analyzed using the kit provider's software, and tumor enrichment of clonotype templates was assessed with Fisher's exact test. TCRdb carries this immuneACCESS record with in-frame sequences only. Its versions omit some clonotypes, under half of them owing to an unresolved V gene in the studies checked, with the rest unexplained. Clone size and V and J calls were adopted from that table, with D and trimming inferred from the DNA. Present in this sample are some 9,300 clones, approximately 66% of which were seen just once. 15% of the sample is taken by the ten largest.

The V and J genes are TRBV4-1 and TRBJ1-1; the D gene is possibly TRBD1, with 5 bases matching. The sample consisted of normal lung tissue taken away from the tumor. The TCR was taken from a man between 60 and 70 years old with non-small cell lung cancer. The CDR3 region has the sequence CASSQRASGGTEAFF. The nucleotide sequence is given as TGCGCCAGCAGCCAACGTGCATCGGGGGGAACTGAAGCTTTCTTT.